This entry describes one T cell receptor beta chain. Its antigen is currently unknown. These data belong to a study of human T cells and chemical hapten exposure. Authors' analysis steps: A typical sample had 100,000 or so TCRs, with about 20,000 to 750,000 overall. TCRdb re-derived calls from the 5' RACE reads in MiXCR, one entry per CDR3 protein. It is TCRdb's table, rather than the study itself, that gives the V and J calls and clone size. The data contain roughly 82,000 distinct CDR3 sequences, roughly 15% of them seen just once; the ten biggest clones take up 6.8%. The total RNA was obtained from whole blood that was not fractionated. Trimming took 0 bases from V and 0 from J, leaving 6 bases between them. From germline, CDR1 is GTSNPN and CDR2 SVGIG (reference sequence). The CDR3 is made up of 15 amino acids. Overall study findings and caveats: No shift was seen in TCRs above 1 in 1000 frequency with DPC sensitization.

This chain links TRBV30 with TRBJ2-6, with D hard to call. The sequence was collected from a female donor in good health. The CDR3 DNA reads as TGTGCCTGGAGTGTTCCCGGCTCTGGGGCCAACGTCCTGACTTTC. The encoded protein is CAWSVPGSGANVLTF.